This T cell receptor (beta chain) was retrieved from a study of blood T cell repertoires in COVID-19. Study background: Acute and convalescent COVID-19 samples came from the United States, Italy and Spain.

The CDR3 sequence is 15 residues long. Germline V CDR1 and CDR2: MDHEN, SYDVKM. Trimming cost V 4 bases and J 9 bases; bases outside gene matches: 7. Original data processing: From reference gene primer amplification, estimates of nucleated cell counts were derived. The method was immunoSEQ multiplex PCR; TCRdb's version includes in-frame clones alone and lacks a portion of them. V, J and clone size are those of that table, while D and trimming were read from the DNA. The repertoire includes 150,000 or so clones, 82% of them detected once, and nearly 15% sits in the top ten. The TCR originated in a human donor with acute or convalescent COVID-19. The donor label of this sample is uncertain. Source material: peripheral blood. The chain is built from TRBV28 and TRBJ1-6, with 9 bases aligning to TRBD1. The CDR3 nucleotides read TGTGCCAGCAGTTCCCTTACAGGGGGCATTTCACCCCTCCACTTT. Its protein product is CASSSLTGGISPLHF. Supplemented by reference TRBV28 and TRBJ1-6, the full variable domain reads DVKVTQSSRYLVKRTGEKVFLECVQDMDHENMFWYRQDPGLGLRLIYFSYDVKMKEKGDIPEGYSVSREKKERFSLILESASTNQTSMYLCASSSLTGGISPLHFGNGTRLTVT.